These 7 T cell receptor beta chains were all obtained from the same sample, sequenced in a study of blood T cell repertoires in COVID-19. The repertoire was sequenced with immunoSEQ multiplex PCR; TCRdb's copy has only in-frame clones and lacks some. The data hold 90,000 to 130,000 clones, with roughly 82% observed a single time. The source material was peripheral blood. The receptors here all came from a woman aged 55-70 years with acute or convalescent COVID-19.

The V call is TRBV12-3 or TRBV12-4, the J call TRBJ2-3; D is perhaps TRBD1 (6 bases). V lost 4 bases and J 10 bases, leaving 12 bases between the germline ends. The CDR3 is 12 amino acids. Here the CDR3 reads CASSSQGKAQYF. CDR3 coding DNA: TGTGCCAGCAGTTCCCAGGGGAAGGCGCAGTATTTT.

This clone was seen at least ten times. The genes are TRBV5-6 and TRBJ1-1, with D uncertain. Germline CDR1 reads SGHDT; CDR2 reads YYEEEE. This CDR3 region has 14 residues. V was cut by 4 bases and J by 3 bases, with 13 bases left in between. The DNA of the CDR3 is TGTGCCAGCAGCCTGAAGGAGCGGGACACTGAAGCTTTCTTT. Residues: CASSLKERDTEAFF.

The rearrangement links TRBV14 to TRBJ1-2; 7 bases fit TRBD1. With 4 bases clipped from V and 3 bases from J, the junction kept 8 bases outside the gene matches. Germline-derived CDR1 and CDR2 are SGHDN and FVKESK. This CDR3 region has 15 residues. CDR3 sequence reads: CASSRGGQADYGYTF. The CDR3 DNA is TGTGCCAGCAGCCGAGGCGGACAGGCTGACTATGGCTACACCTTC.

This chain uses TRBV18 with TRBJ2-1, with D possibly being TRBD1 (5 bases). The CDR3 contains 12 residues. The V gene's germline CDR1 is KGHSH and CDR2 LQKENI. The germline V and J ends were trimmed by 6 bases and 7 bases, with 10 bases remaining between them. The CDR3 DNA sequence: TGTGCCAGCTCGGGCAGGGTGAATGAGCAGTTCTTC. Protein: CASSGRVNEQFF.

The count of this clone is one. A read error may produce the germline difference seen at one junction end. The rearrangement uses TRBV7-7 and TRBJ2-7; 7 bases are a match to TRBD1. CDR3 length: 13 amino acids. In germline, CDR1 is SSHAT, CDR2 FNYEAQ (reference sequence). CDR3 region: CASSSRDSGEQYF. CDR3 DNA sequence: TGTGCTAGCAGCTCAAGGGACAGCGGTGAGCAGTACTTC.

The V call is TRBV15, the J call TRBJ1-5; TRBD1 might be the D (6 bases). Germline V gene data show CDR1 as LNHNV and CDR2 as YYDKDF (reference sequence). Trimming stripped 1 base from V and 4 bases from J, with 14 bases between. The CDR3 contains 16 residues. CDR3 in amino acids: CATSRGEGQSNQPQHF. The CDR3 DNA is TGTGCCACCAGCAGAGGGGAAGGACAGTCTAATCAGCCCCAGCATTTT.

The J gene is TRBJ2-7, the V gene TRBV3-1 (or the pseudogene TRBV3-2), with D unclear. Germline loops: CDR1 LGHDT, CDR2 YNNKEL (reference sequence). This CDR3 region has 12 residues. Trimming removed 1 base at V and 4 bases at J, with 5 bases between. The CDR3 DNA reads as TGTGCCAGCAGCCAAGGCACTTACGAGCAGTACTTC. Translating gives CASSQGTYEQYF.